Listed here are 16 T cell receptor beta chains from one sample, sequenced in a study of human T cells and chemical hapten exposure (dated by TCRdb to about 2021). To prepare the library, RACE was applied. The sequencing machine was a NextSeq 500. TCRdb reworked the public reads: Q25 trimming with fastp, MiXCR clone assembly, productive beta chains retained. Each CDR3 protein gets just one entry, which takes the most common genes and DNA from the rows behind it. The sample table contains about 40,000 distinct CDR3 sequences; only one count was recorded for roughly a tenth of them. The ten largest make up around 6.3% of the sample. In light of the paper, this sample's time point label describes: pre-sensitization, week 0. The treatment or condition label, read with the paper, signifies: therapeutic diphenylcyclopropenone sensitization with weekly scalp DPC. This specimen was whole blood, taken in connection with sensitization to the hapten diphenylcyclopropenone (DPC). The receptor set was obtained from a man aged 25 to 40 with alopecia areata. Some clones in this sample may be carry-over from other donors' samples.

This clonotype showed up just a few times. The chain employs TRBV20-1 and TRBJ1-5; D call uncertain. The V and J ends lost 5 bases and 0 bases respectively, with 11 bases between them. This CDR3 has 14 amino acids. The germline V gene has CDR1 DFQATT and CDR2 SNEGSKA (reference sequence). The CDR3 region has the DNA TGCAGTGCTCCGGAGGCAGATAGCAATCAGCCCCAGCATTTT. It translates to CSAPEADSNQPQHF.

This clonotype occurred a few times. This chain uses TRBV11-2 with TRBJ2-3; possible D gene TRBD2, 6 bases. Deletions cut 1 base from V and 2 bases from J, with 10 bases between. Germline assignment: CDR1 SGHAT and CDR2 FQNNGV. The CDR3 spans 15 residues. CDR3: CASSLGSGTTDTQYF. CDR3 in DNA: TGTGCCAGCAGCTTAGGTAGCGGCACCACAGATACGCAGTATTTT. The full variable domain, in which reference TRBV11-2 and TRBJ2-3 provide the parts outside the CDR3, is EAGVAQSPRYKIIEKRQSVAFWCNPISGHATLYWYQQILGQGPKLLIQFQNNGVVDDSQLPKDRFSAERLKGVDSTLKIQPAKLEDSAVYLCASSLGSGTTDTQYFGPGTRLTVL.

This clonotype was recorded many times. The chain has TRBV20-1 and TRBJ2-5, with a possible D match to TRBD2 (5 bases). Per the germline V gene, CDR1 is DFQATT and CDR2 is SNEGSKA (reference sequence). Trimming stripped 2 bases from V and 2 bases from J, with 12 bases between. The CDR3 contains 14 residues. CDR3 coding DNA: TGCAGTGCTAGACGTGGGAGCTTTCAAGAGACCCAGTACTTC. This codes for CSARRGSFQETQYF.

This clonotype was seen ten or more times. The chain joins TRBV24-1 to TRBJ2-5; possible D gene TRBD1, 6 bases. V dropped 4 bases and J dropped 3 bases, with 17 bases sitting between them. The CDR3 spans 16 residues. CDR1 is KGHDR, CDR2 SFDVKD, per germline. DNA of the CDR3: TGTGCCACCAGTGAACTCTCACCTGGGACAAAAGAGACCCAGTACTTC. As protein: CATSELSPGTKETQYF.

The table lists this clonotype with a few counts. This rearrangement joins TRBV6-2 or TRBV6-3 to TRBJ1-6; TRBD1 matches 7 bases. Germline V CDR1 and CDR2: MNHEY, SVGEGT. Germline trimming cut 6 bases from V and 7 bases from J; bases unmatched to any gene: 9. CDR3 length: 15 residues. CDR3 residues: CASSTLTQGNSPLHF. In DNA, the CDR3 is TGTGCCAGCAGCACGCTTACACAGGGGAATTCACCCCTCCACTTT.

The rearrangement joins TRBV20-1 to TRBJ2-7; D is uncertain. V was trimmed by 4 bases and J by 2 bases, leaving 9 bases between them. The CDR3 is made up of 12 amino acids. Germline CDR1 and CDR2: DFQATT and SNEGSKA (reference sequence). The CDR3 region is CSATNTAYEQYF. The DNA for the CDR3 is TGCAGTGCTACCAACACAGCCTACGAGCAGTACTTC.

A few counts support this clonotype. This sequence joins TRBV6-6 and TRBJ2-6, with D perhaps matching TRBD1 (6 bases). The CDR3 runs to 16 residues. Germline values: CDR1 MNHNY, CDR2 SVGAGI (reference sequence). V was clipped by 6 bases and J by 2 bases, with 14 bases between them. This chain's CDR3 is CASRYSQGAGANVLTF. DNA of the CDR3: TGTGCCAGCAGATATTCACAGGGAGCTGGGGCCAACGTCCTGACTTTC.

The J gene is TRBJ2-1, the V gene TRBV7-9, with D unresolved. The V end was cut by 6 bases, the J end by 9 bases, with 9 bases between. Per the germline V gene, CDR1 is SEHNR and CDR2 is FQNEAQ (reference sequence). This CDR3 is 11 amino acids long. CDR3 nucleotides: TGTGCCAGCAGTTCCCTCCGTGAGCAGTTCTTC. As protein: CASSSLREQFF. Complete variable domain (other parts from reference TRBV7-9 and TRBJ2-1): DTGVSQNPRHKITKRGQNVTFRCDPISEHNRLYWYRQTLGQGPEFLTYFQNEAQLEKSRLLSDRFSAERPKGSFSTLEIQRTEQGDSAMYLCASSSLREQFFGPGTRLTVL.

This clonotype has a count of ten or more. The CDR3, as DNA: TGCAGTGCTGAGGACAGGGGGCTTGGTGAGACCCAGTACTTC. It is translated as CSAEDRGLGETQYF. The chain carries TRBV20-1 and TRBJ2-5; 11 bases line up with TRBD1. Germline V gene sequence: CDR1 DFQATT, CDR2 SNEGSKA (reference sequence). The CDR3 runs to 14 residues. V trimming: 5 bases; J trimming: 5 bases; junction bases outside the gene matches: 7.

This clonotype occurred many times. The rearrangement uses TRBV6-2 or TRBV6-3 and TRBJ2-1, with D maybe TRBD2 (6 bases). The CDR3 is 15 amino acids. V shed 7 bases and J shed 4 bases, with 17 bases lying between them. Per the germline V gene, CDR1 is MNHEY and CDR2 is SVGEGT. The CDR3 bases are TGTGCCAGCACCGGCCGAGCGGGTTCTTACAATGAGCAGTTCTTC. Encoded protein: CASTGRAGSYNEQFF.

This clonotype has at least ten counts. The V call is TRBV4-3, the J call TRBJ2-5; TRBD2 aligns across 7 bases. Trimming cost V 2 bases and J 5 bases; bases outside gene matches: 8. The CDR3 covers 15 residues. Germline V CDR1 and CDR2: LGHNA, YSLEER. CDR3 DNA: TGCGCCAGCAGCCAAAGCGGGGCCGACTATGAGACCCAGTACTTC. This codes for CASSQSGADYETQYF.

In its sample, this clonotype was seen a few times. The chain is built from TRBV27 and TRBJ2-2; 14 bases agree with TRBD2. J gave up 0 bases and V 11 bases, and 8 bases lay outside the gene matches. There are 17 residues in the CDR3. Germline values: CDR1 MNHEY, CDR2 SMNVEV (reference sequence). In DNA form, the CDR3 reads TGTGCCTCGGGACTAGCGGGAGTTTACGCGAACACCGGGGAGCTGTTTTTT. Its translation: CASGLAGVYANTGELFF.

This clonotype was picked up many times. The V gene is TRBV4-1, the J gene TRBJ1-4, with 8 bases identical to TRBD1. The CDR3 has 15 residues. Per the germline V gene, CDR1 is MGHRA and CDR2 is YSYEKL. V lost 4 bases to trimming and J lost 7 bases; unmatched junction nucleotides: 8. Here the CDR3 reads CASSLGQGEREKLFF. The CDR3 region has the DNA TGCGCCAGCAGCCTCGGACAGGGCGAGCGTGAAAAACTGTTTTTT.

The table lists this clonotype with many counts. The CDR3 sequence: CASSLVGTSFYPGNEQFF. CDR3 DNA sequence: TGTGCCAGCAGCTTAGTAGGGACTAGCTTCTATCCCGGCAATGAGCAGTTCTTC. This chain uses TRBV7-6 with TRBJ2-1, with TRBD2 matching 9 bases. The CDR3 loop spans 18 amino acids. Germline V gene lookup returns CDR1 SGHVS and CDR2 FNYEAQ. With V trimmed by 1 base and J by 6 bases, 13 bases remained unmatched.

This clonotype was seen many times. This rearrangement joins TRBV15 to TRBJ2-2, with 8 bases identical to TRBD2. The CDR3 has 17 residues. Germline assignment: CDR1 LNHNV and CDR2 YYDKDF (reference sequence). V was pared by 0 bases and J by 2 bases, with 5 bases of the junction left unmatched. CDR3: CATSRDLLAGNTGELFF. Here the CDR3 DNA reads TGTGCCACCAGCAGAGATCTCCTAGCGGGTAACACCGGGGAGCTGTTTTTT.

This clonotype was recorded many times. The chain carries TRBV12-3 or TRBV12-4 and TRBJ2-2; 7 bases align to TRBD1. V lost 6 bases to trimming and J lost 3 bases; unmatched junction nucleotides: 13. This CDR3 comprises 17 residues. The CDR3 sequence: CASSPDRVPIDTGELFF. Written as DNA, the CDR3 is TGTGCCAGCAGCCCCGACAGGGTTCCTATCGACACCGGGGAGCTGTTTTTT.